This TCR beta chain was profiled in a study of early T cells in non-severe SARS-CoV-2 infection. Individual cDNA molecules received unique molecular identifiers during library preparation. TCRdb re-derived calls from the 5' RACE reads in MiXCR, one entry per CDR3 protein. The sample lists about 80,000 distinct CDR3 sequences, about 11% occurring once. This clonotype showed up many times. V dropped 3 bases and J dropped 0 bases, with 9 bases sitting between them. This CDR3 region has 15 residues. The germline V gene encodes CDR1 MDHEN and CDR2 SYDVKM. The origin of this receptor is an adult who was a healthcare worker with PCR-confirmed SARS-CoV-2 infection or an uninfected control (not recorded which). The genes are TRBV28 and TRBJ1-5; D unresolved. The sample taken for sequencing was whole blood. The CDR3 bases are TGTGCCAGCAGTTTGGCAGGAGCTAGCAATCAGCCCCAGCATTTT. It encodes CASSLAGASNQPQHF.